Listed below are T cell receptor beta chains from one sample, sequenced in a study of identical twins. TCRdb re-derived calls from the 5' RACE reads in MiXCR, one entry per CDR3 protein. The top ten hold about 0.4% of the sample, which has 510,000 or so distinct CDR3 sequences, approximately 16% seen once. The same specimen was also included in a second study, on yellow fever vaccine responses in identical twins.

Material for sequencing was CD4+ T cells sorted from blood. The receptors here all came from a woman younger than 30 in good health. Both conserved end residues are part of each CDR3. The D gene is left open where the match is weak. Size is stated for part of the rows, as once, few or many counts, or as a class when the clone is expanded.

cdr3_length	clone_size	j_call	v_call	d_call	cdr3_nt	cdr3_aa
15	NA	TRBJ2-4	TRBV20-1	TRBD2	TGCAGTGCTAGGGCTAGCGGGTGGTCAAAAAACATTCAGTACTTC	CSARASGWSKNIQYF
16	few	TRBJ2-1	TRBV5-1	TRBD2	TGCGCCAGCAGCTGGACTAGCGGGAGAGGTTTCAATGAGCAGTTCTTC	CASSWTSGRGFNEQFF
15	NA	TRBJ2-5	TRBV20-1	TRBD2	TGCAGTGCTAGCAGACTAGCGGGGAATGTAGGGACCCAGTACTTC	CSASRLAGNVGTQYF
16	few	TRBJ1-6	TRBV6-1	TRBD1	TGTGCCAGCAGTGACTACGGACAGGTTACAAATTCACCCCTCCACTTT	CASSDYGQVTNSPLHF
13	few	TRBJ1-1	TRBV12-3/TRBV12-4	TRBD1	TGTGCCAGCAGCGGGACAGCGGTGACTGAAGCTTTCTTT	CASSGTAVTEAFF
14	NA	TRBJ1-5	TRBV2	NA	TGTGCCAGCAGTGAAGTGTTAGTATATCAGCCCCAGCATTTT	CASSEVLVYQPQHF
13	few	TRBJ2-2	TRBV20-1	TRBD2	TGCAGTGCTCGGGACTACACTTCCGGGGAGCTGTTTTTT	CSARDYTSGELFF
15	few	TRBJ2-1	TRBV4-1	TRBD2	TGCGCCAGCAGGGAGAGGGAGGGGTTTGTGGATGAGCAGTTCTTC	CASREREGFVDEQFF
17	NA	TRBJ2-7	TRBV7-8	NA	TGTGCCAGCAGCCCAACCGGGACCGTTAGAGGGGCCTACGAGCAGTACTTC	CASSPTGTVRGAYEQYF
17	NA	TRBJ2-3	TRBV25-1	TRBD2	TGTGCCAGCAGGCGGAGCGGGGGGGCCGGAGACACAGATACGCAGTATTTT	CASRRSGGAGDTDTQYF
17	many	TRBJ1-1	TRBV5-1	TRBD1	TGCGCCAGCAGCTTGGGCTCACCCGGGACAGGGGGCTCTGAAGCTTTCTTT	CASSLGSPGTGGSEAFF
13	NA	TRBJ2-1	TRBV29-1	TRBD1	TGCAGCGTTGGACAGGGCCTTTACAATGAGCAGTTCTTC	CSVGQGLYNEQFF
15	NA	TRBJ2-7	TRBV5-1	TRBD1	TGCGCCAGCAGCCCAGGACAGGTGAGCTCCTACGAGCAGTACTTC	CASSPGQVSSYEQYF
14	few	TRBJ2-1	TRBV20-1	TRBD2	TGCAGTGCTGGAAAGCGGGAGGGCCTTAATGAGCAGTTCTTC	CSAGKREGLNEQFF
14	NA	TRBJ2-5	TRBV2	NA	TGTGCCAGCAGTCCTGGGGGGCGCTGGGAGACCCAGTACTTC	CASSPGGRWETQYF
15	NA	TRBJ2-1	TRBV10-3	NA	TGTGCCACCAGTGAGTCTGAGGCTTCCTACAATGAGCAGTTCTTC	CATSESEASYNEQFF
15	few	TRBJ2-1	TRBV12-3/TRBV12-4	NA	TGTGCCAGCAGTTCCCCACCGGTGGGAGCGTTTGAGCAGTTCTTC	CASSSPPVGAFEQFF
15	few	TRBJ2-7	TRBV7-9	TRBD1	TGTGCCAGCAGCTTAGAAGGGACAGGGTCGGGAGAGCAGTACTTC	CASSLEGTGSGEQYF
15	NA	TRBJ1-5	TRBV18	NA	TGTGCCAGCTCACCTGCCCAATGGAGCAATCAGCCCCAGCATTTT	CASSPAQWSNQPQHF
16	once	TRBJ2-7	TRBV20-1	TRBD2	TGCAGTGCTAAGTCGGGACTAGCGGGAGTATTCTACGAGCAGTACTTC	CSAKSGLAGVFYEQYF
15	NA	TRBJ2-1	TRBV11-2	TRBD2	TGTGCCAGCAGCCGTAGCGGGAGTTACGACAATGAGCAGTTCTTC	CASSRSGSYDNEQFF
11	few	TRBJ2-7	TRBV28	NA	TGTGCCAGCAGTTCCCTGAGAGGGCAGTACTTC	CASSSLRGQYF
15	NA	TRBJ2-1	TRBV28	TRBD2	TGTGCCAGCAGACGACTAGCGGGGGGCGGGAATGAGCAGTTCTTC	CASRRLAGGGNEQFF
13	NA	TRBJ1-2	TRBV3-1	TRBD1	TGTGCCATCAGCCAAGACAGGGTCTATGGCTACACCTTC	CAISQDRVYGYTF